The source of this TCR beta chain is a study of blood T cell repertoires in COVID-19 (dated by TCRdb to 2019 to 2021). Describing the broader study: The collaborator samples originated in the United States, Italy and Spain and spanned the acute and convalescent phases of COVID-19. The prospective study material was composed of cDNA or gDNA derived from T cells, B-cell-depleted T cells, or PBMCs. Deeply sampled blood TCRbeta repertoires from subjects exposed to, actively infected with, or recovered from COVID-19 were included in the dataset. The repertoires were released in a freely available public database intended as a resource for research on the immune response to SARS-CoV-2. Samples came from the ongoing ImmuneRACE study (first 160 participants) plus 1,254 subjects from 6 global collaborators. The sample metadata nearly always contained a de-identified subject ID, COVID-19 status, age in years and sex. Where HLA class I and class II types were available, the types were taken from metadata supplied by the sample provider, not from assay-based typing. The paper as a whole reports these results and caveats: Clinical and demographic metadata were provided uncurated, with the amount varying by source and participant.

With regard to this clone: It lacks a known antigen. No base quality information exists; no much larger clone differs at one position.

Each collaborating institution followed its own protocols to collect whole blood in K2EDTA tubes. For TCRbeta analysis, collaborators shipped samples in one of three forms: frozen whole blood, isolated PBMCs, or DNA extracted from either of those sample types. Cut back by 8 bases and 6 bases, the V and J ends lie 13 bases apart. The CDR1 and CDR2 encoded by the germline V gene are SNHLY and FYNNEI. The CDR3 has 13 amino acids, counting the end cysteine and phenylalanine. Only the CDR3 part of the read is kept: 39 bases, read in frame from the first base. TCRbeta CDR3 regions were amplified from genomic DNA by means of the immunoSEQ Assay, a bias-controlled multiplex PCR. Regarding the original processing steps: Nucleated cell counts per sample were estimated from amplification of reference gene primers within the assay. To quantify the absolute abundance of each unique TCRbeta CDR3 rearrangement, sequence reads were collapsed and filtered. For each sample, productive Simpson clonality was calculated by taking the square root of Simpson's diversity index across productive rearrangements. TCRdb took this table from immuneACCESS and kept in-frame rearrangements with V and J called. Such tables lack part of the clones; where checked against another copy, unresolved V genes explain under half of the gap, and the rest is unexplained. V and J calls and clone size are given by that table; D and trimming were obtained from the DNA. The sample table lists tens of thousands of clones, 90% of them with a count of one. The biggest ten clones account for 8% to 9% of the sample.

Recombination linked TRBV2 to TRBJ1-4; tentative D gene TRBD1, with 6 bases matching. This clonotype was obtained from a man between 65 and 79 years old with active or convalescent COVID-19. Material: peripheral blood. The DNA sequence is given as TGTGCCAGCGGAGGACAGAGGGATGAAAAACTGTTTTTT. This yields the protein CASGGQRDEKLFF. With all but the CDR3 taken from the reference TRBV2 and TRBJ1-4 genes, the full variable domain is: EPEVTQTPSHQVTQMGQEVILRCVPISNHLYFYWYRQILGQKVEFLVSFYNNEISEKSEIFDDQFSVERPDGSNFTLKIRSTKLEDSAMYFCASGGQRDEKLFFGSGTQLSVL.